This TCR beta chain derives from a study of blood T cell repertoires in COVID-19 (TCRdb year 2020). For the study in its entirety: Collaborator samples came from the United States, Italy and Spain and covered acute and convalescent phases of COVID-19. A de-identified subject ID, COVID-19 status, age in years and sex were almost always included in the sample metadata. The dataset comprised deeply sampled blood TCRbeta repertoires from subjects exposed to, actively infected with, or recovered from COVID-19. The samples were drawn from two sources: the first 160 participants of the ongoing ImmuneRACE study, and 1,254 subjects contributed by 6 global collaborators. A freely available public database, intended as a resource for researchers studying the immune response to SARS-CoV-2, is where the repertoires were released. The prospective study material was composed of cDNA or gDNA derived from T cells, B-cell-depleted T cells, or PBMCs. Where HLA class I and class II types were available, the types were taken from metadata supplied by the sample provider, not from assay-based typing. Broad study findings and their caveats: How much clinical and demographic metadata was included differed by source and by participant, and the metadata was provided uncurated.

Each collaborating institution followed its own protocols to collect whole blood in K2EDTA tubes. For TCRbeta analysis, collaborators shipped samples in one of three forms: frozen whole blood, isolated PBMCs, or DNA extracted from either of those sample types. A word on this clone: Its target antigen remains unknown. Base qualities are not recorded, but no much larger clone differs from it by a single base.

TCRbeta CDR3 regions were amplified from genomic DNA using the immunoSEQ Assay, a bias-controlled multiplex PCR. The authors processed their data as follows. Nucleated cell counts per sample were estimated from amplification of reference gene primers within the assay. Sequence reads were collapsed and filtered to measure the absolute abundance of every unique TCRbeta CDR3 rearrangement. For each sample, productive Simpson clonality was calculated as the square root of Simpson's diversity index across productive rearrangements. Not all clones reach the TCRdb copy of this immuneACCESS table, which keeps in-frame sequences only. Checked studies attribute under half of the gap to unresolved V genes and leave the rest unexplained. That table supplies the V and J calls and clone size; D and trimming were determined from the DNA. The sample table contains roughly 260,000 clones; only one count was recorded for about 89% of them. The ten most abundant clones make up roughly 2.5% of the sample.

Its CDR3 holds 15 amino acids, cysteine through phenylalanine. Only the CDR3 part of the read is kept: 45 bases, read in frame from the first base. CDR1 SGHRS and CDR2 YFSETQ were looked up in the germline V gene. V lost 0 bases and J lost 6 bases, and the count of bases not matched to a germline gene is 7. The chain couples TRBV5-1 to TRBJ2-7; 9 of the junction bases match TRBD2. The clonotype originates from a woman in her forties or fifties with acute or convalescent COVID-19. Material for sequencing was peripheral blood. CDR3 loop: CASSLGLAGNSEQYF. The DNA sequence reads TGCGCCAGCAGCTTGGGGCTAGCGGGAAATAGCGAGCAGTACTTC. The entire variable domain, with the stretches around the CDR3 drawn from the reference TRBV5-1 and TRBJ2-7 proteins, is KAGVTQTPRYLIKTRGQQVTLSCSPISGHRSVSWYQQTPGQGLQFLFEYFSETQRNKGNFPGRFSGRQFSNSRSEMNVSTLELGDSALYLCASSLGLAGNSEQYFGPGTRLTVT.